The TCR beta chain described here comes from a study of blood T cell repertoires in COVID-19. As for the study in general: PBMCs, B-cell-depleted T cells, or T cells were the source of the cDNA or gDNA that made up the material.

This CDR3 has 15 residues. V shed 0 bases, J shed 2 bases, and the junction held 0 bases outside the gene matches. In germline, CDR1 is SGHRS, CDR2 YFSETQ. Sequenced by immunoSEQ multiplex PCR; TCRdb stores in-frame clones only, minus some. Among 100,000 or so clones listed, around 81% were seen once. The sample was peripheral blood. This TCR was recovered from a man older than 75 with acute or convalescent COVID-19. V gene TRBV5-1 combines with J gene TRBJ1-5; 9 nucleotides agree with TRBD1. The CDR3 loop is CASSLGTGGNQPQHF. CDR3 in DNA: TGCGCCAGCAGCTTGGGGACAGGGGGCAATCAGCCCCAGCATTTT.